Listed here are 10 T cell receptor beta chains from one sample, sequenced in a study of blood T cells in healthy people across ages (dated by TCRdb to between 2014 and 2017). Library preparation was by 5' RACE. The sequencing machine was an Illumina HiSeq 2500. A second PCR of roughly 6 to 11 cycles was run with a J-beta primer mix and a sample-barcoded 5' primer. TCRdb's own reprocessing of the public reads used fastp at Q25 and MiXCR and kept productive beta chains. All rows with the same CDR3 protein become a single entry with the most common DNA and genes. In this sample the table shows 600,000 to 850,000 distinct CDR3 sequences, roughly 43% of which occur a single time. The ten biggest clones cover 20% to 25% of the sample. The sample comprised blood. Source of these receptors: a woman aged 55-70 years in good health.

This clonotype was picked up many times. The chain couples TRBV6-6 to TRBJ2-7; 9 bases map to TRBD2. Germline CDR1 is MNHNY and CDR2 is SVGAGI (reference sequence). This CDR3 is 16 amino acids long. The J segment lost 5 bases and the V segment lost 2 bases, leaving 10 bases of the junction unmatched. CDR3 amino acids: CASSYAPSGVTNEQYF. CDR3 in DNA: TGTGCCAGCAGTTACGCCCCTAGCGGGGTAACAAACGAGCAGTACTTC.

Concerning this clonotype: One end of the junction fails to match germline, which may point to a read error. The genes are TRBV20-1 and TRBJ1-6; D possibly corresponds to TRBD1 (5 bases). Germline CDR1 reads DFQATT; CDR2 reads SNEGSKA (reference sequence). This CDR3 has 14 amino acids. CDR3 loop: CSAKRDAYNSPFHF. CDR3 sequence (DNA): TGCAGTGCCAAACGGGACGCCTATAATTCACCCTTCCACTTT.

This clonotype was seen at least ten times. The CDR3 DNA sequence: TGTGCCACCAGCAGAGAGGACGGGAGGGAGCAGTTCTTC. Translation: CATSREDGREQFF. J is TRBJ2-1 and V is TRBV15; 7 bases agree with TRBD2. J was trimmed by 10 bases and V by 0 bases; bases with no gene match: 3. Looked up from germline, CDR1 is LNHNV and CDR2 is YYDKDF (reference sequence). There are 13 residues in the CDR3.

The V call is TRBV7-2, the J call TRBJ1-1; D is unclear. The CDR3 runs 14 residues. Germline values: CDR1 SGHTA, CDR2 FQGNSA. The ends were cut back, 2 bases at V and 1 base at J, with 8 bases in the middle. For the CDR3, the DNA is TGTGCCAGCAGCTTATCCTACAGGAACACTGAAGCTTTCTTT. The encoded protein is CASSLSYRNTEAFF.

V gene TRBV9 combines with J gene TRBJ2-6; D is undetermined. V was trimmed by 1 base and J by 0 bases, leaving 11 bases between them. Germline V lookup: CDR1 SGDLS, CDR2 YYNGEE. The CDR3 runs 17 residues. The CDR3 DNA reads TGTGCCAGCAGCGTAATGTCGGAACTCTCTGGGGCCAACGTCCTGACTTTC. Protein: CASSVMSELSGANVLTF.

V is TRBV18 and J is TRBJ1-1; D call uncertain. Trimming took 1 base from V and 3 from J, leaving 6 bases between them. The CDR3 covers 13 residues. Per the germline V gene, CDR1 is KGHSH and CDR2 is LQKENI. CDR3 nucleotides: TGTGCCAGCTCACCACTTCAGGACACTGAAGCTTTCTTT. It codes for CASSPLQDTEAFF.

The gene calls are TRBV3-1 and TRBJ2-1; 8 bases align to TRBD1. J was trimmed by 6 bases and V by 1 base; bases with no gene match: 8. The CDR3 totals 16 residues. CDR1 is LGHDT and CDR2 is YNNKEL in the germline V gene (reference sequence). CDR3 DNA sequence: TGTGCCAGCAGCCAAGCGTGGACAGGGACCCCCAATGAGCAGTTCTTC. Residues: CASSQAWTGTPNEQFF.

This clonotype came up many times. V usage is TRBV2 and J usage is TRBJ2-1; tentatively, D is TRBD2 (7 bases). The CDR3 consists of 15 residues. The germline CDR1 and CDR2 sequences are SNHLY and FYNNEI. V was clipped by 6 bases and J by 5 bases, with 17 bases between them. Here the CDR3 DNA reads TGTGCCAGCAGAGGCGGGCGGGGGCCAAACAATGAGCAGTTCTTC. Protein product: CASRGGRGPNNEQFF.

V gene TRBV6-2 or TRBV6-3 combines with J gene TRBJ1-5, with D maybe TRBD1 (5 bases). The germline V and J ends were trimmed by 0 bases and 5 bases, with 11 bases remaining between them. The CDR3 consists of 15 residues. Germline CDR1 is MNHEY and CDR2 is SVGEGT. DNA for the CDR3: TGTGCCAGCAGTTACTCGCGGCAGGGAGATCAGCCCCAGCATTTT. Its protein product is CASSYSRQGDQPQHF.

This clonotype was counted between two and nine times. The rearrangement uses TRBV20-1 and TRBJ2-7; D not resolved. The J call may be incorrect, as the DNA end agrees better with TRBJ2-5. The CDR3 is 13 residues long. Germline CDR1 is DFQATT and CDR2 is SNEGSKA (reference sequence). This CDR3 reads CSARVGTEETQYF. The CDR3 nucleotides read TGCAGTGCTAGAGTGGGCACGGAAGAGACCCAGTACTTC.